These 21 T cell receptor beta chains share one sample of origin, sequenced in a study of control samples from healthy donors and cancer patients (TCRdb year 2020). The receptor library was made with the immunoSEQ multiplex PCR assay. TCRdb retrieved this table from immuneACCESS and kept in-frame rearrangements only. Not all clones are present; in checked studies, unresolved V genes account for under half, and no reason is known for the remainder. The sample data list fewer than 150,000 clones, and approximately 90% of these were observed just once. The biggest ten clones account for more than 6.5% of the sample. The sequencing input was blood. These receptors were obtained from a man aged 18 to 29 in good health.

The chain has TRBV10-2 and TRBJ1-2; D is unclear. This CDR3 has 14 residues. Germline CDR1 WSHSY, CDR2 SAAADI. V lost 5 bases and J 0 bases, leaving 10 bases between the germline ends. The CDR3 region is CASSSVSANYGYTF. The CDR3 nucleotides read TGCGCCAGCAGTTCAGTTTCAGCTAACTATGGCTACACCTTC.

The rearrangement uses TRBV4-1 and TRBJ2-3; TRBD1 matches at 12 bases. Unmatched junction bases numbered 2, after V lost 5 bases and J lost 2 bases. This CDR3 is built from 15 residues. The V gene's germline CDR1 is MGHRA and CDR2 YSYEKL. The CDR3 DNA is TGCGCCAGCAGCGGGGACAGGGGGCTCACAGATACGCAGTATTTT. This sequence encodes CASSGDRGLTDTQYF.

CDR3 coding DNA: TGTGCCACCAGGATGGGGGAGTGGGTCAGGCCCAGCTCCTATAATTCACCCCTCCACTTT. It yields the protein CATRMGEWVRPSSYNSPLHF. The chain uses TRBV24-1 and TRBJ1-6; D is possibly TRBD1 (5 bases). The germline gives CDR1 KGHDR, CDR2 SFDVKD. V was cut by 7 bases and J by 0 bases, with 24 bases left in between. The length of the CDR3 is 20 residues.

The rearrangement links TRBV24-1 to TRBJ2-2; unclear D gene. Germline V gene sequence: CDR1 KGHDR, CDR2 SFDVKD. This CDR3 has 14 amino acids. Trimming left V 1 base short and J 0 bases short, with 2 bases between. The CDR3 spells CATSDLSNTGELFF. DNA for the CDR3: TGTGCCACCAGTGATTTATCGAACACCGGGGAGCTGTTTTTT.

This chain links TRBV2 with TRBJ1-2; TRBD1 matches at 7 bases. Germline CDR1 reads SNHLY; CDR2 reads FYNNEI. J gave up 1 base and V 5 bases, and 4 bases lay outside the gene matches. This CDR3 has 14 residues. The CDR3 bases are TGTGCCAGCAGTCGGACAGGACGTAACTATGGCTACACCTTC. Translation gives CASSRTGRNYGYTF.

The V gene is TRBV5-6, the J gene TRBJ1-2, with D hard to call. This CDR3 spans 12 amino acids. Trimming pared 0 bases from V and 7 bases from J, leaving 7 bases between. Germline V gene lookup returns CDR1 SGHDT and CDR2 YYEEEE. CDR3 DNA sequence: TGTGCCAGCAGCTTGGTTCGGGCTGGCTACACCTTC. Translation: CASSLVRAGYTF.

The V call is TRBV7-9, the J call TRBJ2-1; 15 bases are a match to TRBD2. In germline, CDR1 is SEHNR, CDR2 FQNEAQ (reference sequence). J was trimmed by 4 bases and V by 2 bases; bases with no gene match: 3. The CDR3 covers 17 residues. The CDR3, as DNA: TGTGCCAGCAGCTTACTGGGACTAGCGGGGGGTTACAATGAGCAGTTCTTC. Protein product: CASSLLGLAGGYNEQFF.

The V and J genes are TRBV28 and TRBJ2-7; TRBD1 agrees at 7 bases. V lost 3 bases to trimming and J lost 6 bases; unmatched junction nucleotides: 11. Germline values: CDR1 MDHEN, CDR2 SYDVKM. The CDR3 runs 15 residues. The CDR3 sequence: CASSLSPRGISEQYF. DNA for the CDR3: TGTGCCAGCAGTTTGTCCCCCAGGGGGATTTCCGAGCAGTACTTC.

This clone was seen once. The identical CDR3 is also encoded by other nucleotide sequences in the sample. Written as DNA, the CDR3 is TGTGCCAGTAGTATCTCTTCCGGCTCCTCTGGAAACACCATATATTTT. This codes for CASSISSGSSGNTIYF. The rearrangement joins TRBV19 to TRBJ1-3; D unresolved. The CDR3 is 16 amino acids. Trimming left V 3 bases short and J 0 bases short, with 12 bases between. CDR1 and CDR2 (germline): LNHDA, SQIVND (reference sequence).

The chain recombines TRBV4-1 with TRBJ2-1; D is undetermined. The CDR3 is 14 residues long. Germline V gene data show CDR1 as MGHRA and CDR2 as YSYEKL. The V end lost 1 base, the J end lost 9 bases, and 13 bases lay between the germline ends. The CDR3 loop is CASSQAKIDAEQFF. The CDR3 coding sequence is TGCGCCAGCAGCCAAGCCAAAATAGACGCTGAGCAGTTCTTC.

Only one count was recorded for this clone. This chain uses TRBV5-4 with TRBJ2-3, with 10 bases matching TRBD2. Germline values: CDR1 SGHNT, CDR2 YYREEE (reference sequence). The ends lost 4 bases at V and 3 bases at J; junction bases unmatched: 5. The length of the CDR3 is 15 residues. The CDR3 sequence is CASSTAGGPTDTQYF. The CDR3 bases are TGTGCCAGCAGCACAGCGGGGGGGCCGACAGATACGCAGTATTTT.

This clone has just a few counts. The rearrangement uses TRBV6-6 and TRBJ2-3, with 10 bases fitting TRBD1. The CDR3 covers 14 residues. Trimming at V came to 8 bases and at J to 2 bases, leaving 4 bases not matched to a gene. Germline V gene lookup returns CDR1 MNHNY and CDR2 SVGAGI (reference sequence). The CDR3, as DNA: TGTGCCAGCGGCGGGACAGGGGACACAGATACGCAGTATTTT. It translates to CASGGTGDTDTQYF.

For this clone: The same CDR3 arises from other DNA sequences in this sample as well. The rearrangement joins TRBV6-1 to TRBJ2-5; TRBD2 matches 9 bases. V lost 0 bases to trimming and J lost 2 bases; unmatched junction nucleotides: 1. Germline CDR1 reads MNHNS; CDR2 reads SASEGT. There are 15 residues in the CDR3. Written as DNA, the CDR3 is TGTGCCAGCAGTGAAGCGAGCGGGGGGCAAGAGACCCAGTACTTC. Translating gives CASSEASGGQETQYF.

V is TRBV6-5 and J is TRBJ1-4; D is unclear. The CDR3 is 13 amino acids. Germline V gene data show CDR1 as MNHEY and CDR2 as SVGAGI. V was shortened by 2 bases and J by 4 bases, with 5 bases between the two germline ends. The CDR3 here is CASSYEGNEKLFF. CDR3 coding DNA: TGTGCCAGCAGTTACGAGGGTAATGAAAAACTGTTTTTT.

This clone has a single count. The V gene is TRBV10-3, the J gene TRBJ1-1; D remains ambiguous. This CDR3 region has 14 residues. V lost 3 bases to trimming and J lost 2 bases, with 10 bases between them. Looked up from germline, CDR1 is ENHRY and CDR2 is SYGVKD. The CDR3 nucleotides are TGTGCCATCAGTGAAGGGCAGCTCAACACTGAAGCTTTCTTT. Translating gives CAISEGQLNTEAFF.

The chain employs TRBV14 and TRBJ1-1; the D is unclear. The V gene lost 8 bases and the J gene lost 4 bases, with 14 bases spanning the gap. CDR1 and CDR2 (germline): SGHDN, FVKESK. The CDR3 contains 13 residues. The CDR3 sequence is CASQIPGSTEAFF. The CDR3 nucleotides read TGTGCCAGCCAAATACCGGGGAGCACTGAAGCTTTCTTT.

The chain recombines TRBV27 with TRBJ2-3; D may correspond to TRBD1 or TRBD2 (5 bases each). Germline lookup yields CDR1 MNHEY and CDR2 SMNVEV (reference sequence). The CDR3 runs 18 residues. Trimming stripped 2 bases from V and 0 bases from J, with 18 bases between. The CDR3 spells CASSLTGVGDGSTDTQYF. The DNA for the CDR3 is TGTGCCAGCAGTTTAACTGGGGTTGGGGACGGTAGCACAGATACGCAGTATTTT.

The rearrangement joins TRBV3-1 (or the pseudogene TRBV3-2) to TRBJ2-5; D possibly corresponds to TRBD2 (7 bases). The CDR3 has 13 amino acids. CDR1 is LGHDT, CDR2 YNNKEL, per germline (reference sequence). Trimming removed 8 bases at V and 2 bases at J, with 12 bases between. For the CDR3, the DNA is TGTGCCAGCGGCGGGGGCCCACAAGAGACCCAGTACTTC. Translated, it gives CASGGGPQETQYF.

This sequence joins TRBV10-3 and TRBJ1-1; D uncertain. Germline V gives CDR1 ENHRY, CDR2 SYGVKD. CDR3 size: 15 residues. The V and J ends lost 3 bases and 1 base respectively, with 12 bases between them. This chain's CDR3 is CAISELGMKNTEAFF. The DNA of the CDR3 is TGTGCCATCAGTGAACTGGGGATGAAGAACACTGAAGCTTTCTTT.

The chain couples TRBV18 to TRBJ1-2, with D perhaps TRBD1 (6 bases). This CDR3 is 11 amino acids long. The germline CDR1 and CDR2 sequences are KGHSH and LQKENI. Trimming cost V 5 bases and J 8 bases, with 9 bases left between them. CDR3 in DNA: TGTGCCAGCTCAGGACAGCGCGGCTACACCTTC. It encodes CASSGQRGYTF.

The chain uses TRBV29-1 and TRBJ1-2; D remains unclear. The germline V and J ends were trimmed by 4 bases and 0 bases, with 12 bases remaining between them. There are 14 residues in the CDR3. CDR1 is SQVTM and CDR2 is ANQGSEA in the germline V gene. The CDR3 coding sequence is TGCAGCGTTGGTAAGGAGGCCGCTAACTATGGCTACACCTTC. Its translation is CSVGKEAANYGYTF.